This TCR beta chain is drawn from a study of tumor and adjacent non-tumor tissue in lung cancer. Background on the study: Histology: 12 adenocarcinoma, a couple of squamous cell carcinoma, 1 small cell lung cancer. Aged about 31 to 80 years, patients included roughly ten men and 5 women with stage I to III disease. Study-wide results and caveats: Significantly higher TCR diversity was found in tumor than normal lung.

Turning to this clonotype: Its target is unknown. One end of the junction is discordant with germline, which a read error may explain.

Germline CDR1 and CDR2: MNHNS and SASEGT. This CDR3 comprises 17 residues. No cell sorting was done before RNA was extracted from the tissue. Donors were chemotherapy-naive, newly diagnosed lung cancer surgical patients in China, August–November 2014. The library came from three nested PCR rounds adapted from ARM-PCR protocols. TCRdb reprocessed the multiplex PCR reads via MiXCR and lists one record per CDR3 protein. The repertoire has 95,000 to 150,000 distinct CDR3 sequences, around three fifths of them found once; the top ten carry about 13%. This receptor was obtained from a man younger than 45 with non-small cell lung cancer. The specimen was lung tumor tissue. The chain joins TRBV6-1 to TRBJ2-7, with D possibly called TRBD1 or TRBD2 (5 bases each). Here the CDR3 reads CASNEAGSGTHYYEQYF. In nucleotides, the CDR3 is TGTGCCAGCAATGAAGCAGGTTCGGGGACCCACTACTACGAGCAGTACTTC.